The present TCR beta chain was sequenced within a study of T-cell memory formation after mild COVID-19. Study-level points and caveats: Mainly in CM and EM were contracting CD4+ clones; CD8+ were in EMRA.

This CDR3 is built from 13 residues. V lost 5 bases and J lost 1, with 6 bases in between. CDR1 and CDR2 (germline): SGHRS, YFSETQ. TCRdb reanalysed the 5' RACE reads using MiXCR and keeps one entry per CDR3 protein. This sample has a few hundred thousand distinct CDR3 sequences; 13% to 15% occur once, and the top ten carry roughly 22%. This clonotype has only a few counts. Its cognate antigen is unknown. The sequenced material came from PBMCs or a T cell subset sorted from them (not recorded which). The sequence was collected from a man between 18 and 29 years old who had mild COVID-19 (a few samples of this study predate the infection). Cell type and time point are not known. V usage is TRBV5-1 and J usage is TRBJ2-2; D gene ambiguous. The CDR3 spells CASRSGNTGELFF. In DNA, the CDR3 is TGCGCCAGCAGATCCGGGAACACCGGGGAGCTGTTTTTT. Full variable domain (rest looked up from reference TRBV5-1 and TRBJ2-2): KAGVTQTPRYLIKTRGQQVTLSCSPISGHRSVSWYQQTPGQGLQFLFEYFSETQRNKGNFPGRFSGRQFSNSRSEMNVSTLELGDSALYLCASRSGNTGELFFGEGSRLTVL.